The 22 T cell receptor beta chains below were found in one sample sequenced in a study of T cell responses to AZD1222 COVID-19 vaccine. Profiling relied on immunoSEQ multiplex PCR, and the TCRdb table lists in-frame clones only, not all of them. The data contain about 140,000 clones, roughly 89% of them singletons. The material was peripheral blood, obtained on day 0 of AZD1222 vaccination. These receptors all stem from an adult in good health.

This chain uses TRBV5-1 with TRBJ1-1; D ambiguous. Per the germline V gene, CDR1 is SGHRS and CDR2 is YFSETQ. V lost 6 bases to trimming and J lost 0 bases, with 12 bases between them. The CDR3 sequence is 14 residues long. DNA of the CDR3: TGCGCCAGCACAGACACGAGTATGAACACTGAAGCTTTCTTT. The encoded protein is CASTDTSMNTEAFF.

This chain uses TRBV28 with TRBJ1-2; 7 bases fit TRBD1. V shed 4 bases, J shed 1 base, and the junction held 6 bases outside the gene matches. Germline V gene data show CDR1 as MDHEN and CDR2 as SYDVKM. The CDR3 is made up of 15 amino acids. Here the CDR3 reads CASSSRQGINYGYTF. In DNA form, the CDR3 reads TGTGCCAGCAGTTCCAGACAGGGTATTAACTATGGCTACACCTTC.

The genes are TRBV6-5 and TRBJ1-6; D not certain. V was clipped by 6 bases and J by 0 bases, with 9 bases between them. This CDR3 contains 15 residues. Germline V gene data show CDR1 as MNHEY and CDR2 as SVGAGI. In nucleotides, the CDR3 is TGTGCCAGCAGCTACACCAGCTCCTATAATTCACCCCTCCACTTT. Translated, it gives CASSYTSSYNSPLHF.

The table lists this clone with a few counts. V and J are TRBV19 and TRBJ1-3, with D possibly TRBD1 on 6 matching bases. The CDR3 is 13 residues long. The germline V gene has CDR1 LNHDA and CDR2 SQIVND (reference sequence). The V end was cut by 6 bases, the J end by 2 bases, with 8 bases between. The CDR3 loop reads CASRSGAGNTIYF. The CDR3 bases are TGTGCCAGTAGATCAGGGGCTGGAAACACCATATATTTT.

This CDR3 reads CASSYGQHTQPQHF. CDR3 bases: TGTGCCAGCAGTTACGGACAGCATACCCAGCCCCAGCATTTT. The chain employs TRBV6-7 and TRBJ1-5, with D possibly TRBD1 on 6 matching bases. TRBV6-7 is an ORF for which the function is uncertain. CDR3 length: 14 amino acids. V lost 2 bases to trimming and J lost 7 bases, with 12 bases between them.

With regard to this clone: Additional DNA sequences in this sample encode the identical CDR3. This rearrangement joins TRBV6-5 to TRBJ1-2; D unresolved. There are 14 residues in the CDR3. The V gene's germline CDR1 is MNHEY and CDR2 SVGAGI. Deletions cut 5 bases from V and 0 bases from J, with 10 bases between. The CDR3 DNA follows: TGTGCCAGCAGTCGGACTGCTGCTAACTATGGCTACACCTTC. It codes for CASSRTAANYGYTF.

This clone appeared a single time. This rearrangement joins TRBV28 to TRBJ1-5; D is unresolved. CDR1 and CDR2 (germline): MDHEN, SYDVKM. The CDR3 spans 13 residues. Trimming cost V 5 bases and J 4 bases, with 9 bases left between them. Here the CDR3 DNA reads TGTGCCAGCAGTCGGGCAAAGAATCAGCCCCAGCATTTT. This translates into CASSRAKNQPQHF.

The J gene is TRBJ1-4, the V gene TRBV19; D is ambiguous. In germline, CDR1 is LNHDA, CDR2 SQIVND (reference sequence). Trimming stripped 8 bases from V and 12 bases from J, with 13 bases between. The CDR3 runs 11 residues. The DNA for the CDR3 is TGTGCCAGTCGATCTTTGGGAGAACTGTTTTTT. It translates to CASRSLGELFF.

This clone appeared a few times. The rearrangement links TRBV6-4 to TRBJ2-3; no firm D call. The CDR3 covers 16 residues. Trimming removed 2 bases from V and 6 bases from J, with 18 bases in between. Germline loops: CDR1 MRHNA, CDR2 SNTAGT. DNA for the CDR3: TGTGCCAGCAGTGACAGCCAGTTGGGGTCTTTTGATACGCAGTATTTT. As protein: CASSDSQLGSFDTQYF.

The chain combines TRBV6-5 with TRBJ1-1; 9 nucleotides line up with TRBD1. J lost 4 bases, V lost 0 bases, and 3 bases had no gene match. The germline V gene has CDR1 MNHEY and CDR2 SVGAGI. The CDR3 loop spans 15 amino acids. The CDR3 DNA reads TGTGCCAGCAGTTACTCCCGGACAGGGGCCACTGAAGCTTTCTTT. Amino acids: CASSYSRTGATEAFF.

V and J are TRBV6-5 and TRBJ2-7; the match to TRBD1 covers 7 bases. The trim removed 11 bases at V and 2 bases at J, leaving 12 bases unmatched. The CDR3 has 14 amino acids. CDR1 is MNHEY and CDR2 is SVGAGI in the germline V gene. CDR3 in amino acids: CAGERDSDPYEQYF. Here the CDR3 DNA reads TGTGCCGGGGAGAGGGACAGCGACCCCTACGAGCAGTACTTC.

The rearrangement links TRBV30 to TRBJ1-1; the D gene is possibly TRBD1 (5 bases). The CDR3 consists of 13 residues. CDR1 is GTSNPN and CDR2 is SVGIG in the germline V gene (reference sequence). Trimming pared 3 bases from V and 3 bases from J, leaving 11 bases between. CDR3 DNA sequence: TGTGCCTGGAGAAGGGGACTCGACACTGAAGCTTTCTTT. This encodes CAWRRGLDTEAFF.

This clone was seen just once. V usage is TRBV5-3 and J usage is TRBJ2-7; possible D gene TRBD1, 5 bases. TRBV5-3 is an ORF, with its function uncertain. Trimming cost V 0 bases and J 3 bases, with 7 bases left between them. The CDR3 extends over 13 amino acids. CDR3 sequence: CARSLGQNYEQYF. CDR3 DNA: TGTGCCAGAAGCTTGGGACAGAACTACGAGCAGTACTTC.

This rearrangement joins TRBV19 to TRBJ1-2, with D uncertain. CDR1 is LNHDA and CDR2 is SQIVND in the germline V gene (reference sequence). Trimming pared 3 bases from V and 3 bases from J, leaving 11 bases between. The CDR3 consists of 14 residues. This chain's CDR3 is CASSMFELHYGYTF. The CDR3 nucleotides read TGTGCCAGTAGTATGTTTGAGCTACACTATGGCTACACCTTC.

This chain joins TRBV7-9 and TRBJ1-2; D may be TRBD1 (5 bases). This CDR3 is built from 15 residues. V was cut by 5 bases and J by 2 bases, with 15 bases left in between. CDR1 and CDR2 (germline): SEHNR, FQNEAQ (reference sequence). The CDR3 is CASSAPRWGNYGYTF. CDR3 in DNA: TGTGCCAGCAGCGCCCCCAGATGGGGGAACTATGGCTACACCTTC.

The V call is TRBV5-6, the J call TRBJ2-7; 9 positions match TRBD2. CDR1 is SGHDT, CDR2 YYEEEE, per germline. J was trimmed by 4 bases and V by 2 bases; bases with no gene match: 4. The CDR3 extends over 14 amino acids. Written as DNA, the CDR3 is TGTGCCAGCAGCTTTAGCGGGAGAGGGTACGAGCAGTACTTC. Protein: CASSFSGRGYEQYF.

CDR3 in amino acids: CASRPGQVNYGYTF. Written as DNA, the CDR3 is TGTGCCAGCAGGCCAGGACAGGTTAACTATGGCTACACCTTC. This chain uses TRBV27 with TRBJ1-2; 7 bases match TRBD1. CDR3 length: 14 residues. The germline CDR1 and CDR2 sequences are MNHEY and SMNVEV (reference sequence). V dropped 6 bases and J dropped 1; count of bases not matched to a gene: 5.

V is TRBV13 and J is TRBJ2-1, with D unclear. This CDR3 is 14 amino acids long. The germline V and J ends were trimmed by 2 bases and 0 bases, with 5 bases remaining between them. Germline-derived CDR1 and CDR2 are PRHDT and FYEKMQ (reference sequence). CDR3 DNA: TGTGCCAGCAGCTTACTATCCTCCTACAATGAGCAGTTCTTC. This encodes CASSLLSSYNEQFF.

The V call is TRBV2, the J call TRBJ1-2; no firm D call. The CDR3 length is 12 residues. V lost 6 bases and J lost 4, with 9 bases in between. Germline V gene lookup returns CDR1 SNHLY and CDR2 FYNNEI. The DNA of the CDR3 is TGTGCCAGCAGAGAATCCAGCTATGGCTACACCTTC. It codes for CASRESSYGYTF.

This sequence joins TRBV28 and TRBJ2-1; 8 positions match TRBD1. This CDR3 has 16 residues. Germline trimming cut 6 bases from V and 5 bases from J; bases unmatched to any gene: 12. Looked up from germline, CDR1 is MDHEN and CDR2 is SYDVKM. CDR3 sequence: CASSPRQGISDNEQFF. The CDR3 coding sequence is TGTGCCAGCAGCCCAAGACAGGGGATTAGCGACAATGAGCAGTTCTTC. Complete variable domain (other parts from reference TRBV28 and TRBJ2-1): DVKVTQSSRYLVKRTGEKVFLECVQDMDHENMFWYRQDPGLGLRLIYFSYDVKMKEKGDIPEGYSVSREKKERFSLILESASTNQTSMYLCASSPRQGISDNEQFFGPGTRLTVL.

This sequence joins TRBV7-9 and TRBJ2-5; D uncertain. V lost 5 bases to trimming and J lost 5 bases, with 12 bases between them. Germline V gene data show CDR1 as SEHNR and CDR2 as FQNEAQ (reference sequence). This CDR3 has 13 residues. The CDR3 nucleotides are TGTGCCAGCAGCGCGCCTAATGCGGAGACCCAGTACTTC. It yields the protein CASSAPNAETQYF.

This chain uses TRBV28 with TRBJ2-3; 7 bases match TRBD2. The CDR3 extends over 18 amino acids. The germline V gene has CDR1 MDHEN and CDR2 SYDVKM. V lost 2 bases to trimming and J lost 2 bases; unmatched junction nucleotides: 13. DNA for the CDR3: TGTGCCAGCAGTTTACGGTCGCGGGAGCAGACCTTCACAGATACGCAGTATTTT. It specifies CASSLRSREQTFTDTQYF.